The 27 T cell receptor beta chains presented below share a single source sample, sequenced in a study of cytomegalovirus exposure and HLA in healthy donors. This PCR relied on a set of 60 Vbeta primers and 13 Jbeta primers. Method: immunoSEQ multiplex PCR; TCRdb's copy keeps in-frame clones and lacks some. The table includes under 200,000 clones, roughly 85% detected once. The sequencing sample was made of PBMCs. All receptors derive from a young man in good health and CMV-seropositive.

This sequence joins TRBV15 and TRBJ1-2, with D unresolved. CDR1 and CDR2 (germline): LNHNV, YYDKDF (reference sequence). V lost 3 bases to trimming and J lost 5 bases, with 16 bases between them. CDR3 length equals 15 residues. The CDR3 DNA sequence: TGTGCCACCAGCAGCCATTCCCGGGTTCTTTATGGCTACACCTTC. This encodes CATSSHSRVLYGYTF.

The chain combines TRBV9 with TRBJ2-1; 9 bases map to TRBD2. The CDR3 contains 14 residues. V was pared by 0 bases and J by 8 bases, with 3 bases of the junction left unmatched. In germline, CDR1 is SGDLS, CDR2 YYNGEE. In nucleotides, the CDR3 is TGTGCCAGCAGCGTAGCTACTAGCGGGTATGAGCAGTTCTTC. This encodes CASSVATSGYEQFF.

This CDR3 is CASSLSRGFADTQYF. The CDR3 DNA follows: TGTGCCAGCAGCTTGTCTCGGGGATTCGCAGATACGCAGTATTTT. The chain uses TRBV5-4 and TRBJ2-3; D might be TRBD2 (5 bases). The CDR3 is 15 amino acids. Germline lookup yields CDR1 SGHNT and CDR2 YYREEE (reference sequence). V lost 1 base and J 4 bases, leaving 13 bases between the germline ends.

The rearrangement uses TRBV7-9 and TRBJ2-1; 16 nucleotides match TRBD2. J gave up 9 bases and V 5 bases, and 4 bases lay outside the gene matches. From germline, CDR1 is SEHNR and CDR2 FQNEAQ (reference sequence). The CDR3 runs 15 residues. This CDR3 reads CASSLGTSGGAEQFF. The DNA for the CDR3 is TGTGCCAGCAGCCTGGGGACTAGCGGGGGGGCTGAGCAGTTCTTC. The whole variable domain, filled in from reference TRBV7-9 and TRBJ2-1, reads DTGVSQNPRHKITKRGQNVTFRCDPISEHNRLYWYRQTLGQGPEFLTYFQNEAQLEKSRLLSDRFSAERPKGSFSTLEIQRTEQGDSAMYLCASSLGTSGGAEQFFGPGTRLTVL.

V usage is TRBV10-2 and J usage is TRBJ2-5; D perhaps matches TRBD1 (6 bases). CDR3 size: 13 residues. Germline V CDR1 and CDR2: WSHSY, SAAADI. The V end was cut by 10 bases, the J end by 1 base, with 13 bases between. The CDR3 DNA sequence: TGCGCCACCGCAGGGGACATCCAAGAGACCCAGTACTTC. Translated: CATAGDIQETQYF.

The chain joins TRBV5-1 to TRBJ2-1, with TRBD2 identical over 9 bases. V lost 2 bases to trimming and J lost 6 bases; unmatched junction nucleotides: 6. The germline gives CDR1 SGHRS, CDR2 YFSETQ. CDR3 length: 15 amino acids. The CDR3 reads CASSFTSGWGNEQFF. For the CDR3, the DNA is TGCGCCAGCAGCTTTACTAGCGGGTGGGGCAATGAGCAGTTCTTC. The whole variable domain, remainder taken from reference TRBV5-1 and TRBJ2-1, is KAGVTQTPRYLIKTRGQQVTLSCSPISGHRSVSWYQQTPGQGLQFLFEYFSETQRNKGNFPGRFSGRQFSNSRSEMNVSTLELGDSALYLCASSFTSGWGNEQFFGPGTRLTVL.

This chain connects TRBV9 to TRBJ1-4; D perhaps matches TRBD1 (5 bases). The CDR3 totals 14 residues. Between the trimmed V and J ends, which lost 3 bases and 6 bases, there was a span of 12 bases. Germline CDR1 and CDR2: SGDLS and YYNGEE. The CDR3 region is CASSAARGHEKLFF. CDR3 DNA sequence: TGTGCCAGCAGCGCCGCGCGGGGCCATGAAAAACTGTTTTTT.

This clone was seen a few times. V is TRBV19 and J is TRBJ2-7; a weak D match, TRBD1 (7 bases). Germline values: CDR1 LNHDA, CDR2 SQIVND (reference sequence). This CDR3 has 16 amino acids. Between the trimmed V and J ends, which lost 1 base and 3 bases, there was a span of 16 bases. The CDR3 coding sequence is TGTGCCAGTAGTATAGGAGTAGGAGGGGGCGGCTACGAGCAGTACTTC. The encoded protein is CASSIGVGGGGYEQYF. The entire variable domain, with the rest obtained from reference TRBV19 and TRBJ2-7, is as follows: DGGITQSPKYLFRKEGQNVTLSCEQNLNHDAMYWYRQDPGQGLRLIYYSQIVNDFQKGDIAEGYSVSREKKESFPLTVTSAQKNPTAFYLCASSIGVGGGGYEQYFGPGTRLTVT.

The chain joins TRBV6-1 to TRBJ2-2; perhaps TRBD1 as D (5 bases). This CDR3 has 14 amino acids. Germline CDR1 is MNHNS and CDR2 is SASEGT. V was trimmed by 2 bases and J by 7 bases, leaving 11 bases between them. In DNA form, the CDR3 reads TGTGCCAGCAGTGAAAAGGGGTCGGGCGGGGAGCTGTTTTTT. Protein sequence: CASSEKGSGGELFF.

CDR3: CASSRLAGEQYF. CDR3 DNA: TGTGCCAGCAGCCGACTTGCTGGCGAGCAGTACTTC. The rearrangement joins TRBV7-9 to TRBJ2-7; no clear D. The CDR3 is 12 residues long. CDR1 is SEHNR, CDR2 FQNEAQ, per germline (reference sequence). The ends were cut back, 5 bases at V and 6 bases at J, with 11 bases in the middle.

This chain uses TRBV7-3 with TRBJ1-1; D is unresolved. The CDR3 spans 14 residues. Germline V gives CDR1 SGHTA, CDR2 FQGTGA. Trimming left V 3 bases short and J 4 bases short, with 12 bases between. DNA for the CDR3: TGTGCCAGCAGCTTGCGGGGTGGAGGCACTGAAGCTTTCTTT. Its protein product is CASSLRGGGTEAFF.

This clone was seen a single time. The chain is built from TRBV10-2 and TRBJ2-7; 9 bases line up with TRBD1. The trim removed 6 bases at V and 4 bases at J, leaving 10 bases unmatched. The CDR3 sequence is 15 residues long. Germline CDR1 reads WSHSY; CDR2 reads SAAADI. The DNA of the CDR3 is TGCGCCAGCAGGGCGCCGGGACAGGGAGATTACGAGCAGTACTTC. Translation gives CASRAPGQGDYEQYF.

The chain carries TRBV6-1 and TRBJ2-7; perhaps TRBD1 as D (6 bases). The CDR3 has 12 amino acids. CDR1 is MNHNS and CDR2 is SASEGT in the germline V gene. Trimming cost V 2 bases and J 9 bases, with 11 bases left between them. The CDR3 DNA sequence: TGTGCCAGCAGTGAAAAATGGGGGCGGCAGTACTTC. Its protein product is CASSEKWGRQYF.

The rearrangement uses TRBV10-1 and TRBJ2-5, with D hard to call. The DNA matches TRBJ2-7 better at its end, which makes the J call doubtful. CDR3 length: 12 amino acids. Germline V gene data show CDR1 as WNHNN and CDR2 as SYGVQD (reference sequence). CDR3 in DNA: TGCGCCAGCAGTGAGCCGGGTTACGAGCAGTACTTC. It yields the protein CASSEPGYEQYF.

The chain carries TRBV30 and TRBJ2-1; 14 nucleotides line up with TRBD2. CDR1 is GTSNPN, CDR2 SVGIG, per germline (reference sequence). The CDR3 consists of 17 residues. V trimming: 6 bases; J trimming: 10 bases; junction bases outside the gene matches: 17. This CDR3 is CACTHSRTSGGHTEQFF. The CDR3 DNA sequence: TGTGCCTGCACACACTCTCGGACTAGCGGGGGGCACACGGAGCAGTTCTTC.

The chain combines TRBV14 with TRBJ2-3; a possible D gene is TRBD1 (5 bases). CDR1 is SGHDN, CDR2 FVKESK, per germline. V shed 1 base and J shed 7 bases, with 21 bases lying between them. There are 17 residues in the CDR3. The CDR3 sequence: CASSQGPGSWRGYTQYF. CDR3 nucleotide sequence: TGTGCCAGCAGCCAAGGCCCAGGGTCGTGGCGTGGCTATACGCAGTATTTT.

The V gene is TRBV2, the J gene TRBJ1-2, with TRBD1 matching 8 bases. This CDR3 contains 15 residues. Per the germline V gene, CDR1 is SNHLY and CDR2 is FYNNEI. The V segment lost 6 bases and the J segment 0 bases; nucleotides outside the gene matches: 6. This chain's CDR3 is CASSQEDRANYGYTF. As DNA, the CDR3 is TGTGCCAGCAGCCAAGAGGACAGGGCTAACTATGGCTACACCTTC.

The rearrangement links TRBV9 to TRBJ1-2, with 8 bases fitting TRBD1. Germline V gives CDR1 SGDLS, CDR2 YYNGEE. With 0 bases clipped from V and 6 bases from J, the junction kept 1 base outside the gene matches. This CDR3 is 13 amino acids long. Here the CDR3 reads CASSVAGGHGYTF. The DNA for the CDR3 is TGTGCCAGCAGCGTAGCAGGGGGCCATGGCTACACCTTC.

CDR3 protein: CASSINRGSSGNTIYF. Here the CDR3 DNA reads TGTGCCAGCAGCATAAACAGGGGAAGCTCTGGAAACACCATATATTTT. V usage is TRBV5-4 and J usage is TRBJ1-3; 7 nucleotides match TRBD1. Trimming cost V 4 bases and J 0 bases; bases outside gene matches: 7. The CDR3 consists of 16 residues. Germline loops: CDR1 SGHNT, CDR2 YYREEE (reference sequence).

J is TRBJ1-6 and V is TRBV6-4; 10 bases agree with TRBD1. Losses at the gene ends were 5 bases for V and 8 bases for J; bases not matched to a gene: 3. The CDR3 covers 14 residues. The germline V gene has CDR1 MRHNA and CDR2 SNTAGT. The CDR3 spells CASSRTGGYSPLHF. The DNA of the CDR3 is TGTGCCAGCAGTAGGACAGGGGGTTATTCACCCCTCCACTTT.

CDR3 protein: CAWSVSGLNQPQHF. As DNA, the CDR3 is TGTGCCTGGAGTGTAAGCGGATTGAATCAGCCCCAGCATTTT. The rearrangement links TRBV30 to TRBJ1-5; no reliable D call. The CDR3 is 14 amino acids. The germline V gene encodes CDR1 GTSNPN and CDR2 SVGIG (reference sequence). V was trimmed by 0 bases and J by 4 bases, leaving 10 bases between them.

The J gene is TRBJ1-4, the V gene TRBV27; 9 nucleotides line up with TRBD1. The CDR3 spans 15 residues. Trimming removed 3 bases from V and 7 bases from J; junction bases left unmatched: 6. CDR1 is MNHEY, CDR2 SMNVEV, per germline (reference sequence). Written as DNA, the CDR3 is TGTGCCAGCAGTTTGGGGACAGGGCAGGGTGAAAAACTGTTTTTT. It yields the protein CASSLGTGQGEKLFF.

The rearrangement uses TRBV4-3 and TRBJ2-7; TRBD1 matches at 7 bases. There are 14 residues in the CDR3. Germline trimming cut 4 bases from V and 1 base from J; bases unmatched to any gene: 4. Per germline, CDR1 LGHNA and CDR2 YSLEER. The CDR3 sequence is CASSLTGPSYEQYF. The CDR3 nucleotides are TGCGCCAGCAGCCTGACAGGGCCGTCCTACGAGCAGTACTTC.

This clone was recorded a few times. The junction departs from the called germline gene at one end, perhaps through a read error. The rearrangement uses TRBV4-1 and TRBJ1-1; no clear D. Germline loops: CDR1 MGHRA, CDR2 YSYEKL. CDR3 length: 16 residues. The CDR3 DNA reads as TGCGCCAGCAGCCAAGAATTGGGCGCCCGGAACGCTGAAGCTTTCTTT. Translated, it gives CASSQELGARNAEAFF.

This rearrangement joins TRBV9 to TRBJ1-4, with 10 nucleotides matching TRBD1. The CDR3 consists of 15 residues. Germline lookup yields CDR1 SGDLS and CDR2 YYNGEE. Trimming at V came to 3 bases and at J to 7 bases, leaving 6 bases not matched to a gene. CDR3 sequence reads: CASSGQGAWGEKLFF. CDR3 DNA sequence: TGTGCCAGCAGCGGACAGGGGGCTTGGGGTGAAAAACTGTTTTTT.

The V and J genes are TRBV7-9 and TRBJ2-5, with D hard to call. Trimming stripped 4 bases from V and 5 bases from J, with 17 bases between. This CDR3 region has 15 residues. In germline, CDR1 is SEHNR, CDR2 FQNEAQ (reference sequence). The CDR3, as DNA: TGTGCCAGCAGCTCCTCCGGTGCAATCTATGAGACCCAGTACTTC. Protein: CASSSSGAIYETQYF.

V is TRBV11-2 and J is TRBJ1-2, with 10 bases that match TRBD1. With V trimmed by 5 bases and J by 8 bases, 5 bases remained unmatched. The germline V gene has CDR1 SGHAT and CDR2 FQNNGV. The CDR3 contains 13 residues. CDR3 sequence reads: CASSGGTGEGYTF. In nucleotides, the CDR3 is TGTGCCAGCAGCGGGGGGACAGGGGAAGGCTACACCTTC.